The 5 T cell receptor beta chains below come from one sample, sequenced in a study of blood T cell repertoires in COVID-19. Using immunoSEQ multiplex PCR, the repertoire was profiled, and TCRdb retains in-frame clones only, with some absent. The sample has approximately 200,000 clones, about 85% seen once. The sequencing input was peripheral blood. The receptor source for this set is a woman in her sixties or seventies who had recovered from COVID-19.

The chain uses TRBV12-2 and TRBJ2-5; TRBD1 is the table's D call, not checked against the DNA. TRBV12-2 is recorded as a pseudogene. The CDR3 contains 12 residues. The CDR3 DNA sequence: TGTGCAAGTCGCTTGGCTCTTCGTACCCAGTACTTC. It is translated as CASRLALRTQYF.

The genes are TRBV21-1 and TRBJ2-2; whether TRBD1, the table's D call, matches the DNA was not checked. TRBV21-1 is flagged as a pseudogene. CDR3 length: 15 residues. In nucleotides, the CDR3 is TGTGCCAGCAGCAAAGGCCAGTCGAACACCGGGGAGCTGTTTTTT. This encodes CASSKGQSNTGELFF.

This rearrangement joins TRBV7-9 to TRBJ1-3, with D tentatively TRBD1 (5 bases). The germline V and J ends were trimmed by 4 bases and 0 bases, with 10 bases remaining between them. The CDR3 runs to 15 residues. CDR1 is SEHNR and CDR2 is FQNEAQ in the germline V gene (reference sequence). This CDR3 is CASSSGTPSGNTIYF. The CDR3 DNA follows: TGTGCCAGCAGCTCAGGGACTCCCTCTGGAAACACCATATATTTT. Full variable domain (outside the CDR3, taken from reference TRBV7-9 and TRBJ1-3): DTGVSQNPRHKITKRGQNVTFRCDPISEHNRLYWYRQTLGQGPEFLTYFQNEAQLEKSRLLSDRFSAERPKGSFSTLEIQRTEQGDSAMYLCASSSGTPSGNTIYFGEGSWLTVV.

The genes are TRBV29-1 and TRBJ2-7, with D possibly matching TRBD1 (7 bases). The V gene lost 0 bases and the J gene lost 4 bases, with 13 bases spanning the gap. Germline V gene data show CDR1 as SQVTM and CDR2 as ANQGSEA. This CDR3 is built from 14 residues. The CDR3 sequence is CSVEEAGGSYEQYF. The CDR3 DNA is TGCAGCGTTGAAGAAGCAGGGGGGTCGTACGAGCAGTACTTC.

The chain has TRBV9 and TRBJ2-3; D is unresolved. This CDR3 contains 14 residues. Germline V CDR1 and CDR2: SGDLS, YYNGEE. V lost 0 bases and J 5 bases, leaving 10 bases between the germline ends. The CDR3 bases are TGTGCCAGCAGCGTAGGTGGCTCAGGAGATACGCAGTATTTT. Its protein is CASSVGGSGDTQYF.